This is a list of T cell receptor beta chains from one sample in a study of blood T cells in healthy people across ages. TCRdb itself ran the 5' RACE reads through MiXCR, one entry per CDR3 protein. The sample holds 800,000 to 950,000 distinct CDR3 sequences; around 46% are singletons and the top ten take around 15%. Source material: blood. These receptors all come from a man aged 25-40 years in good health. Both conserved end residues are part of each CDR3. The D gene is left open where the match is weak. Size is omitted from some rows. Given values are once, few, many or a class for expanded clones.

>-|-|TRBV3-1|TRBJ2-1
TGTGCCAGCAGCCAAGGAAACAGGGCTGCTGAGCAGTTCTTC
CASSQGNRAAEQFF
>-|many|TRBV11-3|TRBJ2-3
TGTGCCAGCAGCCCTCGGGGAACCACAGATACGCAGTATTTT
CASSPRGTTDTQYF
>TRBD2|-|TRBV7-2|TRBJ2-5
TGTGCCAGCAGCTTAGCGGTAGCGGGGTTTAAAGAGACCCAGTACTTC
CASSLAVAGFKETQYF
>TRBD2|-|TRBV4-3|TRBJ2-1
TGCGCCAGCAGCCAGCGGGGGTTGTACAATGAGCAGTTCTTC
CASSQRGLYNEQFF
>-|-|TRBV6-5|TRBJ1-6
TGTGCCAGCAGACAGGGAGGTGGTAATTCACCCCTCCACTTT
CASRQGGGNSPLHF
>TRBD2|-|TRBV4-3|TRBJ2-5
TGCGCCGGCAGCCTAAGAGGACTAGCGGGGGGGGATTCTGGGGAGACCCAGTACTTC
CAGSLRGLAGGDSGETQYF
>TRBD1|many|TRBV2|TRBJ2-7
TGTGCCAGCAGAGGACAGGGAGAGCAGTACTTC
CASRGQGEQYF
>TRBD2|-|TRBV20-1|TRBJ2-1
TGCAGTGCGGGGGGGGAGGAGATTAATGAGCAGTTCTTC
CSAGGEEINEQFF
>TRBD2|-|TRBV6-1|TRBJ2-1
TGTGCCAGCAGTGAATCACTGGCGGGGGGGACAAAGAATGAGCAGTTCTTC
CASSESLAGGTKNEQFF
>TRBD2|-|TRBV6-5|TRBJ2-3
TGTGCCAGCAGTTACTGGTTAGCGGGGGAAGATACGCAGTATTTT
CASSYWLAGEDTQYF
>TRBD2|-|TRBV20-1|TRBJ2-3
TGCAGTGCTGGTGGACTAGCGGTCACAGATACGCAGTATTTT
CSAGGLAVTDTQYF
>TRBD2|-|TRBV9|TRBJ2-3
TGTGCCAGCAGCGTAGCGCTAGCGGGCCGAGGGAGCACAGATACGCAGTATTTT
CASSVALAGRGSTDTQYF
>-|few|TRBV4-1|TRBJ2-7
TGCGCCAGCAGCCAAGATGTCACGGACGAGCAGTACTTC
CASSQDVTDEQYF
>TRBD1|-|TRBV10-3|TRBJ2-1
TGTGCCATCAGCGCGACAGGGGAAGAGCAGTTCTTC
CAISATGEEQFF
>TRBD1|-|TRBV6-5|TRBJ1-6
TGTGCCAGCGCTCAGGGGGGTAATTCACCCCTCCACTTT
CASAQGGNSPLHF
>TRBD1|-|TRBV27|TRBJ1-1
TGCGCCAGCAGTATCACAGGGGTGAACACTGAAGCTTTCTTT
CASSITGVNTEAFF
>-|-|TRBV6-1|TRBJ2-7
TGTGCCAGCAGTGAAATAAGGATAATTTACGAGCAGTACTTC
CASSEIRIIYEQYF
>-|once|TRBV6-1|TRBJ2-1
TGTGCCAGCAGTGAAGTCGGCGGGGATTACAATGAGCAGTTCTTC
CASSEVGGDYNEQFF
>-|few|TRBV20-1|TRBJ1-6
TGCAGTGCTAGTTCCATTGACAGCGCACCCCTCCACTTT
CSASSIDSAPLHF
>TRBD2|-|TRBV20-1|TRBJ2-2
TGCAGTGCCCCCCGGAGCGGGGGGGCCGGGGAGCTGTTTTTT
CSAPRSGGAGELFF
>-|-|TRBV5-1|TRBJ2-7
TGCGCCAGCAGCTTGGAAACAGGGAGATCCTACGAGCAGTACTTC
CASSLETGRSYEQYF
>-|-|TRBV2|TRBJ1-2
TGTGCCAGCAGTGAACAAGAGTATGGCTACACCTTC
CASSEQEYGYTF
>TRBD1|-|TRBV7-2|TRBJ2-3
TGTGCCAGCAACCCCCCAGGGGGAAGAAGAGATACGCAGTATTTT
CASNPPGGRRDTQYF